The 29 T cell receptor beta chains below were found in one sample sequenced in a study of cytomegalovirus exposure and HLA in healthy donors. Both 60 Vbeta primers and 13 Jbeta primers went into the PCR. Repertoires were generated with immunoSEQ multiplex PCR, while TCRdb's copy carries only in-frame clones and drops some. This repertoire shows about 180,000 clones, 65% to 80% found once; its top ten account for over 3%. The sequencing input was PBMCs. These receptors all come from a woman between 45 and 60 years old in good health and CMV-seropositive.

A word on this clone: The junction differs from germline at one of its ends, possibly a read error. CDR3 sequence: CASSIAGGLTNEQFF. Here the CDR3 DNA reads TGTGCCAGCAGCATAGCGGGGGGGCTTACAAATGAGCAGTTCTTC. J is TRBJ2-1 and V is TRBV7-9, with 11 bases fitting TRBD2. Germline values: CDR1 SEHNR, CDR2 FQNEAQ (reference sequence). The CDR3 totals 15 residues.

In this sample, this clone turned up a few times. This rearrangement joins TRBV10-2 to TRBJ1-5; 8 nucleotides agree with TRBD1. Looked up from germline, CDR1 is WSHSY and CDR2 is SAAADI. This CDR3 is 14 amino acids long. J lost 2 bases, V lost 4 bases, and 1 base had no gene match. The CDR3 nucleotides are TGCGCCAGCAGTGTGACAGGGGGCAATCAGCCCCAGCATTTT. Translating it yields CASSVTGGNQPQHF.

The chain joins TRBV5-6 to TRBJ2-7; D remains unclear. The CDR3 spans 12 residues. Germline loops: CDR1 SGHDT, CDR2 YYEEEE. The germline V and J ends were trimmed by 4 bases and 2 bases, with 7 bases remaining between them. This chain's CDR3 is CASSGSPYEQYF. Here the CDR3 DNA reads TGTGCCAGCAGCGGTAGCCCCTACGAGCAGTACTTC.

The chain carries TRBV4-3 and TRBJ2-5; a possible D gene is TRBD2 (5 bases). CDR1 and CDR2 (germline): LGHNA, YSLEER. With 3 bases removed from V and 7 bases from J, the gap between germline ends came to 18 bases. The CDR3 length is 15 residues. CDR3 protein: CASSQAGPTVGTQYF. Written as DNA, the CDR3 is TGCGCCAGCAGCCAGGCGGGTCCCACAGTCGGGACCCAGTACTTC.

The chain combines TRBV6-5 with TRBJ2-5, with D possibly matching TRBD2 (7 bases). V was trimmed by 2 bases and J by 4 bases, leaving 14 bases between them. The germline gives CDR1 MNHEY, CDR2 SVGAGI. This CDR3 has 15 amino acids. CDR3 loop: CASSYRGGRGETQYF. In nucleotides, the CDR3 is TGTGCCAGCAGTTACAGGGGGGGCCGGGGAGAGACCCAGTACTTC.

V is TRBV4-2 and J is TRBJ2-2, with a weak D call TRBD2 (5 bases). The V end lost 7 bases, the J end lost 5 bases, and 14 bases lay between the germline ends. Per the germline V gene, CDR1 is LGHNA and CDR2 is YNFKEQ. The CDR3 contains 14 residues. The CDR3 DNA is TGTGCCAGCAAAGAGGGCCCCGGGACCGGGGAGCTGTTTTTT. It yields the protein CASKEGPGTGELFF.

This clone has just a few counts. At one end, the junction sequence differs from germline, possibly due to a read error. The chain is built from TRBV7-2 and TRBJ2-6, with D possibly matching TRBD2 (6 bases). The CDR3 is made up of 16 amino acids. Germline V gene lookup returns CDR1 SGHTA and CDR2 FQGNSA. CDR3 protein: CASSARPGTGANGLTF. CDR3 DNA: TGTGCCAGCAGCGCCCGACCAGGGACTGGGGCCAACGGCCTGACTTTC.

The genes are TRBV7-8 and TRBJ1-1; no definite D call. Germline V lookup: CDR1 SGHVS, CDR2 FQNEAQ. Trimming pared 1 base from V and 1 base from J, leaving 7 bases between. CDR3 length: 14 amino acids. The CDR3 DNA reads as TGTGCCAGCAGCTTAGTTTCCGGGAACACTGAAGCTTTCTTT. This gives the protein CASSLVSGNTEAFF.

The chain is built from TRBV27 and TRBJ1-2; no firm D call. There are 13 residues in the CDR3. Trimming took off 3 bases at V and 0 bases at J, with 5 bases between the two ends. Germline V gene lookup returns CDR1 MNHEY and CDR2 SMNVEV (reference sequence). Written as DNA, the CDR3 is TGTGCCAGCAGTTTGGGAGCTAACTATGGCTACACCTTC. Its protein product is CASSLGANYGYTF.

In this sample, this clone turned up a few times. CDR3 protein: CASSSTNEQYF. CDR3 DNA: TGTGCCAGCAGCTCCACGAACGAGCAGTACTTC. This chain uses TRBV5-6 with TRBJ2-5; no clear D. The J call is uncertain, as TRBJ2-7 better fits the DNA end. This CDR3 region has 11 residues. CDR1 is SGHDT and CDR2 is YYEEEE in the germline V gene.

The V gene is TRBV9, the J gene TRBJ2-7, with 7 bases matching TRBD1. Per germline, CDR1 SGDLS and CDR2 YYNGEE. The CDR3 has 13 residues. J lost 3 bases, V lost 3 bases, and 3 bases had no gene match. The CDR3 nucleotides are TGTGCCAGCAGCGAGAGGGACAGCTACGAGCAGTACTTC. Its translation: CASSERDSYEQYF.

The rearrangement joins TRBV5-4 to TRBJ1-4; 9 bases align to TRBD1. Per the germline V gene, CDR1 is SGHNT and CDR2 is YYREEE (reference sequence). The CDR3 spans 15 residues. Losses at the gene ends were 4 bases for V and 8 bases for J; bases not matched to a gene: 9. The CDR3 protein is CASSHTGTGKEKLFF. CDR3 coding DNA: TGTGCCAGCAGCCACACCGGGACAGGGAAGGAAAAACTGTTTTTT.

This chain connects TRBV15 to TRBJ2-2; 7 bases are a match to TRBD1. The CDR3 contains 16 residues. Germline CDR1 reads LNHNV; CDR2 reads YYDKDF (reference sequence). V lost 0 bases, J lost 8 bases, and 9 bases stayed unmatched. The CDR3 sequence is CATSRDVTGSFGELFF. DNA for the CDR3: TGTGCCACCAGCAGAGATGTGACAGGGTCTTTTGGGGAGCTGTTTTTT.

This clone appeared once. DNA for the CDR3: TGTGCCAGCAGCTCACTGGGGCTAGCGGGATCCGAGCAGTACTTC. This gives the protein CASSSLGLAGSEQYF. The chain recombines TRBV7-9 with TRBJ2-7, with 9 bases fitting TRBD2. The trim removed 4 bases at V and 6 bases at J, leaving 10 bases unmatched. Germline V CDR1 and CDR2: SEHNR, FQNEAQ (reference sequence). This CDR3 spans 15 amino acids. Variable domain in full (rest from reference TRBV7-9 and TRBJ2-7): DTGVSQNPRHKITKRGQNVTFRCDPISEHNRLYWYRQTLGQGPEFLTYFQNEAQLEKSRLLSDRFSAERPKGSFSTLEIQRTEQGDSAMYLCASSSLGLAGSEQYFGPGTRLTVT.

This chain's CDR3 is CASSQATGLGLANSYNEQFF. The CDR3 coding sequence is TGCGCCAGCAGCCAAGCGACAGGGTTGGGACTAGCCAACTCCTACAATGAGCAGTTCTTC. The chain has TRBV4-3 and TRBJ2-1, with TRBD2 matching 9 bases. The CDR3 has 20 amino acids. Per the germline V gene, CDR1 is LGHNA and CDR2 is YSLEER. With 1 base clipped from V and 0 bases from J, the junction kept 13 bases outside the gene matches.

The gene calls are TRBV5-1 and TRBJ2-3; TRBD1 agrees at 7 bases. V lost 5 bases, J lost 4 bases, and 4 bases stayed unmatched. The germline V gene has CDR1 SGHRS and CDR2 YFSETQ. This CDR3 has 13 amino acids. Here the CDR3 reads CASSTDRADTQYF. DNA for the CDR3: TGCGCCAGCAGTACAGACAGGGCAGATACGCAGTATTTT.

In its sample, this clone was seen once. The rearrangement joins TRBV5-4 to TRBJ1-4; 8 bases are a match to TRBD1. This CDR3 spans 14 amino acids. Germline trimming cut 4 bases from V and 8 bases from J; bases unmatched to any gene: 7. Germline-derived CDR1 and CDR2 are SGHNT and YYREEE (reference sequence). In nucleotides, the CDR3 is TGTGCCAGCAGCACGAATACAGGGGGGGAAAAACTGTTTTTT. Translated, it gives CASSTNTGGEKLFF.

The chain has TRBV4-3 and TRBJ2-1; 16 bases match TRBD2. The CDR3 has 17 amino acids. Trimming cost V 0 bases and J 4 bases; bases outside gene matches: 0. CDR1 and CDR2 (germline): LGHNA, YSLEER. CDR3 DNA: TGCGCCAGCAGCCAAGAGGGACTAGCGGGGGGGTACAATGAGCAGTTCTTC. This sequence encodes CASSQEGLAGGYNEQFF.

The V gene is TRBV23-1, the J gene TRBJ1-2, with D unresolved. TRBV23-1 is annotated as an ORF whose role is uncertain. This CDR3 is 13 amino acids long. V lost 0 bases, J lost 4 bases, and 6 bases lay in between. This CDR3 is CASSQSGTYGYTF. CDR3 in DNA: TGCGCCAGCAGTCAATCGGGCACCTATGGCTACACCTTC.

The chain links TRBV5-4 to TRBJ2-3; 8 nucleotides line up with TRBD2. This CDR3 spans 17 amino acids. Germline CDR1 and CDR2: SGHNT and YYREEE (reference sequence). The V segment lost 3 bases and the J segment 0 bases; nucleotides outside the gene matches: 9. The CDR3 DNA is TGTGCCAGCAGCTCCCCTAAGGCTAGCGGGAGCACAGATACGCAGTATTTT. It is translated as CASSSPKASGSTDTQYF.

The chain joins TRBV27 to TRBJ2-7; D is possibly TRBD2 (6 bases). Trimming removed 5 bases at V and 2 bases at J, with 19 bases between. CDR1 MNHEY and CDR2 SMNVEV come from the germline V gene (reference sequence). There are 16 residues in the CDR3. CDR3 DNA sequence: TGTGCCAGCAGTCCTAACATCCTAGCGCACGCCTACGAGCAGTACTTC. The encoded protein is CASSPNILAHAYEQYF.

The J gene is TRBJ2-7, the V gene TRBV18; possibly TRBD1 for D (5 bases). In germline, CDR1 is KGHSH, CDR2 LQKENI. This CDR3 comprises 14 residues. The ends were cut back, 2 bases at V and 3 bases at J, with 11 bases in the middle. The CDR3 region is CASSPGSQGYEQYF. CDR3 nucleotide sequence: TGTGCCAGCTCACCAGGATCTCAGGGCTACGAGCAGTACTTC.

This sequence joins TRBV19 and TRBJ1-5; 9 nucleotides line up with TRBD1. The CDR3 contains 15 residues. V lost 5 bases and J lost 8; bases outside the gene matches: 10. Per germline, CDR1 LNHDA and CDR2 SQIVND (reference sequence). CDR3 protein: CASSFRQGGLEPQHF. The CDR3 bases are TGTGCCAGTAGTTTTAGACAGGGGGGGCTGGAGCCCCAGCATTTT.

This clone is a singleton in its sample. The CDR3 reads CATSPRLGTAGTGYTF. CDR3 coding DNA: TGTGCCACCAGCCCCCGACTGGGGACAGCCGGGACGGGCTACACCTTC. The genes are TRBV15 and TRBJ1-2; the match to TRBD1 covers 7 bases. Germline CDR1 LNHNV, CDR2 YYDKDF (reference sequence). Trimming at V came to 5 bases and at J to 8 bases, leaving 17 bases not matched to a gene. CDR3 length: 16 amino acids. The full variable domain, its missing parts supplied by reference TRBV15 and TRBJ1-2, is DAMVIQNPRYQVTQFGKPVTLSCSQTLNHNVMYWYQQKSSQAPKLLFHYYDKDFNNEADTPDNFQSRRPNTSFCFLDIRSPGLGDTAMYLCATSPRLGTAGTGYTFGSGTRLTVV.

This clone was seen a single time. This chain uses TRBV9 with TRBJ2-7, with 7 bases aligning to TRBD2. CDR1 and CDR2 (germline): SGDLS, YYNGEE. V was clipped by 0 bases and J by 5 bases; unmatched bases: 17. The CDR3 runs to 18 residues. CDR3 amino acids: CASSVAASWRTSRNEQYF. The CDR3, as DNA: TGTGCCAGCAGCGTAGCCGCCTCGTGGCGGACTAGTAGGAACGAGCAGTACTTC.

The rearrangement joins TRBV11-2 to TRBJ2-7; 7 nucleotides agree with TRBD2. This CDR3 contains 18 residues. J was trimmed by 2 bases and V by 0 bases; bases with no gene match: 13. In germline, CDR1 is SGHAT, CDR2 FQNNGV. In DNA, the CDR3 is TGTGCCAGCAGCTTAGATGTCGGTGGGAGGGTAAATCCCTACGAGCAGTACTTC. Translated, it gives CASSLDVGGRVNPYEQYF.

J is TRBJ1-4 and V is TRBV7-2, with D possibly TRBD1 on 5 matching bases. The CDR3 is made up of 14 amino acids. V lost 2 bases and J 7 bases, leaving 11 bases between the germline ends. CDR1 is SGHTA, CDR2 FQGNSA, per germline. CDR3 protein: CASSLSNGGEKLFF. The CDR3 DNA reads as TGTGCCAGCAGCTTATCGAACGGGGGTGAAAAACTGTTTTTT.

The J gene is TRBJ1-3, the V gene TRBV4-3; no firm D call. The V gene's germline CDR1 is LGHNA and CDR2 YSLEER. Trimming shortened V by 0 bases and J by 0 bases, and 9 bases separated the two germline ends. The CDR3 has 16 amino acids. CDR3 region: CASSQEARSSGNTIYF. CDR3 coding DNA: TGCGCCAGCAGCCAAGAGGCGAGGAGCTCTGGAAACACCATATATTTT.

The chain recombines TRBV18 with TRBJ2-3; D gene uncertain. V lost 0 bases and J 11 bases, leaving 15 bases between the germline ends. Germline CDR1 KGHSH, CDR2 LQKENI. The CDR3 covers 14 residues. CDR3 loop: CASSPPSLGIEQYF. CDR3 nucleotides: TGTGCCAGCTCACCACCCTCCCTCGGTATCGAGCAGTATTTT.